A single sample gave rise to the 25 T cell receptor beta chains below, sequenced in a study of cytomegalovirus exposure and HLA in healthy donors. Clones were sequenced by immunoSEQ multiplex PCR, and TCRdb holds only the in-frame ones, with some missing. This sample has 130,000 or so clones, with about 90% found just once. The sample was PBMCs. Source of these receptors: a man aged 25-45 years in good health and CMV-seronegative.

J is TRBJ1-2 and V is TRBV28; unclear D gene. The length of the CDR3 is 14 residues. Germline CDR1 is MDHEN and CDR2 is SYDVKM. Deletions cut 1 base from V and 2 bases from J, with 8 bases between. The CDR3 reads CASSLFAGNYGYTF. Written as DNA, the CDR3 is TGTGCCAGCAGTTTATTTGCAGGAAACTATGGCTACACCTTC.

This clone has just one count. This chain uses TRBV25-1 with TRBJ1-2; 9 positions match TRBD1. The CDR3 is 15 amino acids. V lost 6 bases, J lost 7 bases, and 12 bases stayed unmatched. In germline, CDR1 is MGHDK, CDR2 SYGVNS. Here the CDR3 DNA reads TGTGCCAGCAGGGCGGCAGTAGGGACAGGGCTTGGCTACACCTTC. It is translated as CASRAAVGTGLGYTF.

The V call is TRBV7-8, the J call TRBJ1-1; 10 bases are a match to TRBD1. This CDR3 spans 18 amino acids. J gave up 1 base and V 3 bases, and 11 bases lay outside the gene matches. CDR1 SGHVS and CDR2 FQNEAQ come from the germline V gene. The CDR3 DNA reads TGTGCCAGCAGCTTGCGTACGGGACAGGGGAGAGGGAACACTGAAGCTTTCTTT. Translation: CASSLRTGQGRGNTEAFF.

This chain links TRBV9 with TRBJ2-1; 11 nucleotides align to TRBD2. The CDR3 runs to 15 residues. Germline V gene sequence: CDR1 SGDLS, CDR2 YYNGEE. Losses at the gene ends were 3 bases for V and 6 bases for J; bases not matched to a gene: 5. CDR3 residues: CASSGSGGAGNEQFF. The CDR3 bases are TGTGCCAGCAGCGGTAGCGGGGGGGCCGGCAATGAGCAGTTCTTC.

The CDR3 bases are TGTGCCATCAGTGAGTCAAGGGAGAGGAAGACCCAGTACTTC. Translating gives CAISESRERKTQYF. The rearrangement uses TRBV10-3 and TRBJ2-5; a possible D gene is TRBD2 (5 bases). V was shortened by 0 bases and J by 6 bases, with 11 bases between the two germline ends. The CDR3 extends over 14 amino acids. From germline, CDR1 is ENHRY and CDR2 SYGVKD.

The genes are TRBV29-1 and TRBJ2-2; TRBD1 matches at 8 bases. The CDR3 is 13 amino acids. Germline values: CDR1 SQVTM, CDR2 ANQGSEA. Germline trimming cut 4 bases from V and 6 bases from J; bases unmatched to any gene: 4. DNA of the CDR3: TGCAGCGTTGGACAGGGGTTGGCCGGGGAGCTGTTTTTT. This gives the protein CSVGQGLAGELFF.

The V gene is TRBV4-1, the J gene TRBJ1-1, with D possibly being TRBD1 (5 bases). The CDR3 has 19 residues. V lost 0 bases and J lost 5, with 25 bases in between. CDR1 MGHRA and CDR2 YSYEKL come from the germline V gene. CDR3 nucleotide sequence: TGCGCCAGCAGCCAAGAGGTAGTGGCAGCGGTGAGTGGGGGGACTGAAGCTTTCTTT. The encoded protein is CASSQEVVAAVSGGTEAFF.

The chain employs TRBV27 and TRBJ2-5; 11 bases line up with TRBD2. The CDR3 has 14 residues. The junction had 6 bases not matched to a gene; V was cut back by 7 bases and J by 5 bases. Looked up from germline, CDR1 is MNHEY and CDR2 is SMNVEV (reference sequence). The CDR3 region is CASKIAGGLETQYF. CDR3 DNA: TGTGCCAGCAAAATAGCGGGGGGGCTGGAGACCCAGTACTTC.

This clone was detected a few times. The rearrangement joins TRBV4-1 to TRBJ1-2; D possibly corresponds to TRBD1 (5 bases). CDR1 is MGHRA and CDR2 is YSYEKL in the germline V gene. The CDR3 sequence is 14 residues long. Trimming stripped 0 bases from V and 4 bases from J, with 9 bases between. CDR3 coding DNA: TGCGCCAGCAGCCAAGAGCTCCAGGGCTATGGCTACACCTTC. Amino acids: CASSQELQGYGYTF.

The chain carries TRBV28 and TRBJ2-7; TRBD1 matches at 7 bases. The CDR3 loop spans 16 amino acids. With V trimmed by 3 bases and J by 1 base, 9 bases remained unmatched. Germline CDR1 reads MDHEN; CDR2 reads SYDVKM. CDR3 in DNA: TGTGCCAGCAGTTTGTCCCGGGACAGAACGTCCTACGAGCAGTACTTC. It encodes CASSLSRDRTSYEQYF.

The J gene is TRBJ1-5, the V gene TRBV6-1, with D hard to call. CDR1 is MNHNS, CDR2 SASEGT, per germline. The CDR3 sequence is 12 residues long. The V end was cut by 11 bases, the J end by 6 bases, with 14 bases between. The CDR3 nucleotides read TGTGCCTCCAAGACGGAGGTTCAGCCCCAGCATTTT. Translating it yields CASKTEVQPQHF.

This sequence joins TRBV15 and TRBJ2-7, with 9 bases matching TRBD1. CDR3 length: 15 amino acids. The germline gives CDR1 LNHNV, CDR2 YYDKDF (reference sequence). Trimming removed 6 bases from V and 6 bases from J; junction bases left unmatched: 12. Written as DNA, the CDR3 is TGTGCCACCAGTCCTGTAGGGACAGGGTACCGCGAGCAGTACTTC. Translated, it gives CATSPVGTGYREQYF.

The chain links TRBV15 to TRBJ2-3; D unclear. Germline CDR1 reads LNHNV; CDR2 reads YYDKDF (reference sequence). Trimming pared 5 bases from V and 6 bases from J, leaving 12 bases between. This CDR3 is built from 13 residues. CDR3 DNA: TGTGCCACCAGCCGCCCTCACGCGGATACGCAGTATTTT. It codes for CATSRPHADTQYF.

V usage is TRBV27 and J usage is TRBJ2-7, with TRBD1 matching over 7 bases. The CDR3 is made up of 12 amino acids. Trimming removed 6 bases from V and 3 bases from J; junction bases left unmatched: 2. Germline CDR1 is MNHEY and CDR2 is SMNVEV (reference sequence). The CDR3 loop is CASRTGFYEQYF. The CDR3 DNA reads TGTGCCAGCAGGACAGGGTTCTACGAGCAGTACTTC.

The V call is TRBV2, the J call TRBJ2-4, with 8 bases aligning to TRBD1. CDR1 is SNHLY, CDR2 FYNNEI, per germline. Losses at the gene ends were 7 bases for V and 11 bases for J; bases not matched to a gene: 10. The CDR3 runs 13 residues. CDR3: CASIGQGARVQYF. CDR3 in DNA: TGTGCCAGCATAGGCCAGGGGGCGAGGGTTCAGTACTTC.

The chain employs TRBV28 and TRBJ2-2; D is possibly TRBD2 (5 bases). Trimming stripped 4 bases from V and 6 bases from J, with 15 bases between. CDR1 and CDR2 (germline): MDHEN, SYDVKM. The CDR3 has 15 residues. The chain's CDR3 is CASSSLVGVAGELFF. The CDR3 DNA reads TGTGCCAGCAGTTCATTAGTGGGAGTGGCCGGGGAGCTGTTTTTT.

The chain recombines TRBV7-2 with TRBJ1-2; possible D gene TRBD1, 6 bases. CDR1 and CDR2 from the germline V gene are SGHTA and FQGNSA. The CDR3 extends over 15 amino acids. The V and J ends lost 4 bases and 0 bases respectively, with 12 bases between them. The CDR3 is CASSSQGISNYGYTF. CDR3 sequence (DNA): TGTGCCAGCAGCTCCCAGGGGATATCTAACTATGGCTACACCTTC.

This rearrangement joins TRBV2 to TRBJ2-5, with 7 bases matching TRBD2. V was pared by 5 bases and J by 7 bases, with 13 bases of the junction left unmatched. In germline, CDR1 is SNHLY, CDR2 FYNNEI. CDR3 length equals 15 residues. The CDR3 region is CASSFLLGGEGTQYF. CDR3 DNA: TGTGCCAGCAGTTTTCTTTTGGGAGGGGAGGGGACCCAGTACTTC.

Remarks on this clone: The sample has other DNA sequences that encode this CDR3 too. The chain employs TRBV20-1 and TRBJ2-7; D call uncertain. The V and J ends lost 0 bases and 3 bases respectively, with 3 bases between them. The CDR3 consists of 11 residues. Looked up from germline, CDR1 is DFQATT and CDR2 is SNEGSKA (reference sequence). The CDR3 is CSARESYEQYF. CDR3 nucleotides: TGCAGTGCTAGAGAGAGCTACGAGCAGTACTTC.

V and J are TRBV7-6 and TRBJ2-7; perhaps TRBD2 as D (7 bases). Per the germline V gene, CDR1 is SGHVS and CDR2 is FNYEAQ. The CDR3 contains 14 residues. Trimming removed 1 base at V and 3 bases at J, with 10 bases between. For the CDR3, the DNA is TGTGCCAGCAGCTTAGGCGGGGGCCACTACGAGCAGTACTTC. This gives the protein CASSLGGGHYEQYF.

The chain carries TRBV4-2 and TRBJ2-3, with 8 bases aligning to TRBD2. V shed 4 bases, J shed 4 bases, and the junction held 10 bases outside the gene matches. This CDR3 spans 16 amino acids. CDR1 is LGHNA, CDR2 YNFKEQ, per germline. CDR3 amino acids: CASSPRAGGASDTQYF. The CDR3 DNA reads TGTGCCAGCAGCCCGAGGGCCGGGGGGGCGTCAGATACGCAGTATTTT.

The chain employs TRBV7-2 and TRBJ1-2; 7 bases align to TRBD1. This CDR3 has 16 amino acids. Trimming took 5 bases from V and 0 from J; bases not matched to a gene: 9. Germline CDR1 and CDR2: SGHTA and FQGNSA. The CDR3 coding sequence is TGTGCCAGCAGCCCCCTTCCTACAGGGGCTAACTATGGCTACACCTTC. Translating it yields CASSPLPTGANYGYTF.

The chain joins TRBV30 to TRBJ1-6; 8 positions match TRBD1. The germline V gene encodes CDR1 GTSNPN and CDR2 SVGIG (reference sequence). The CDR3 contains 13 residues. The V and J ends lost 5 bases and 5 bases, in that order; junction bases with no gene match: 2. This CDR3 is CAWGTGDNSPLHF. CDR3 nucleotide sequence: TGTGCCTGGGGGACAGGAGATAATTCACCCCTCCACTTT.

This chain connects TRBV19 to TRBJ1-1; D gene ambiguous. The length of the CDR3 is 12 residues. CDR1 LNHDA and CDR2 SQIVND come from the germline V gene (reference sequence). With 7 bases removed from V and 10 bases from J, the gap between germline ends came to 16 bases. CDR3 sequence (DNA): TGTGCCAGTACCGGGTCCCCAGAAGGAGCTTTCTTT. Translation: CASTGSPEGAFF.

The rearrangement joins TRBV6-4 to TRBJ2-2; 7 positions match TRBD1. The CDR3 covers 13 residues. After removal of 4 bases from V and 6 bases from J, the junction contained 2 bases not matched to a gene. Per germline, CDR1 MRHNA and CDR2 SNTAGT. The CDR3 sequence is CASSATGSGELFF. DNA for the CDR3: TGTGCCAGCAGTGCGACAGGGTCCGGGGAGCTGTTTTTT.